These 28 T cell receptor beta chains were all obtained from the same sample, sequenced in a study of T cell repertoires in ileal Crohn's disease. Libraries were prepared by immunoSEQ multiplex PCR; TCRdb keeps only in-frame clonotypes and omits some of them. This sample has more than 12,000 clones, with about two thirds found just once. Sequencing used ileal tissue. The source of these receptors is an adult with Crohn's disease.

In its sample, this clone was seen a few times. The chain employs TRBV5-1 and TRBJ2-2; D assignment may be TRBD1 or TRBD2 (5 bases each). This CDR3 is built from 14 residues. Germline V gives CDR1 SGHRS, CDR2 YFSETQ. Trimming cost V 3 bases and J 0 bases, with 6 bases left between them. CDR3 sequence (DNA): TGCGCCAGCAGCTGGGGGTCGAACACCGGGGAGCTGTTTTTT. This sequence encodes CASSWGSNTGELFF.

Remarks on this clone: Other DNA sequences in the same sample also yield this CDR3. The chain is built from TRBV14 and TRBJ1-2; TRBD1 might be the D (5 bases). Germline assignment: CDR1 SGHDN and CDR2 FVKESK. The CDR3 consists of 13 residues. Trimming left V 4 bases short and J 5 bases short, with 11 bases between. The CDR3 protein is CASSLGTAYGYTF. Here the CDR3 DNA reads TGTGCCAGCAGCCTCGGGACGGCTTATGGCTACACCTTC.

The rearrangement uses TRBV6-5 and TRBJ1-2, with D unclear. Germline V gene lookup returns CDR1 MNHEY and CDR2 SVGAGI. V was shortened by 3 bases and J by 2 bases, with 13 bases between the two germline ends. The CDR3 runs to 15 residues. This CDR3 is CASSYLAASNYGYTF. The DNA of the CDR3 is TGTGCCAGCAGTTATTTGGCCGCGAGCAACTATGGCTACACCTTC.

V usage is TRBV27 and J usage is TRBJ2-5; D is unclear. From germline, CDR1 is MNHEY and CDR2 SMNVEV (reference sequence). V was trimmed by 4 bases and J by 0 bases, leaving 3 bases between them. The CDR3 consists of 12 residues. CDR3: CASSSNQETQYF. The CDR3 nucleotides are TGTGCCAGCAGTTCAAACCAAGAGACCCAGTACTTC.

The chain recombines TRBV6-6 with TRBJ1-5, with D unclear. Trimming stripped 2 bases from V and 6 bases from J, with 11 bases between. The CDR3 has 14 amino acids. From germline, CDR1 is MNHNY and CDR2 SVGAGI (reference sequence). CDR3 DNA sequence: TGTGCCAGCAGTTACGAGGCAAGCGGTCAGCCCCAGCATTTT. Encoded protein: CASSYEASGQPQHF.

This clone was seen more than once but under ten times. The chain links TRBV18 to TRBJ2-2, with no clear D. V lost 4 bases to trimming and J lost 3 bases, with 12 bases between them. Germline V gene lookup returns CDR1 KGHSH and CDR2 LQKENI. The CDR3 contains 15 residues. The CDR3 DNA reads TGTGCCAGCTCACTTCTCCGCGCTGACACCGGGGAGCTGTTTTTT. It encodes CASSLLRADTGELFF.

The chain carries TRBV5-1 and TRBJ1-2; a weak D match, TRBD1 (5 bases). Trimming removed 4 bases from V and 8 bases from J, with 12 bases in between. CDR1 is SGHRS, CDR2 YFSETQ, per germline. The CDR3 has 12 residues. The CDR3 DNA follows: TGCGCCAGCAGCGCTCCCCAGGGCGGCTACACCTTC. This encodes CASSAPQGGYTF.

V usage is TRBV7-6 and J usage is TRBJ1-1; D uncertain. Per the germline V gene, CDR1 is SGHVS and CDR2 is FNYEAQ. Trimming left V 2 bases short and J 1 base short, with 8 bases between. CDR3 length: 14 residues. The CDR3 coding sequence is TGTGCCAGCAGCTTACGGGAAGGGAACACTGAAGCTTTCTTT. Translating it yields CASSLREGNTEAFF. Complete variable domain (other parts from reference TRBV7-6 and TRBJ1-1): GAGVSQSPRYKVTKRGQDVALRCDPISGHVSLYWYRQALGQGPEFLTYFNYEAQQDKSGLPNDRFSAERPEGSISTLTIQRTEQRDSAMYRCASSLREGNTEAFFGQGTRLTVV.

The gene calls are TRBV7-3 and TRBJ1-2, with 7 bases identical to TRBD1. CDR1 SGHTA and CDR2 FQGTGA come from the germline V gene. The J segment lost 7 bases and the V segment lost 2 bases, leaving 7 bases of the junction unmatched. This CDR3 has 14 amino acids. The CDR3 nucleotides read TGTGCCAGCAGCTTACAGAGGGGGCATACTGGCTACACCTTC. Translation gives CASSLQRGHTGYTF.

The V call is TRBV27, the J call TRBJ2-7; D call uncertain. Trimming took 5 bases from V and 0 from J, leaving 17 bases between them. CDR3 length equals 16 residues. The germline gives CDR1 MNHEY, CDR2 SMNVEV (reference sequence). This chain's CDR3 is CASSPDVSVSSYEQYF. Here the CDR3 DNA reads TGTGCCAGCAGTCCAGATGTCAGCGTAAGCTCCTACGAGCAGTACTTC.

This clone was found a few times. V is TRBV6-1 and J is TRBJ1-4; D is undetermined. Deletions cut 7 bases from V and 8 bases from J, with 8 bases between. The CDR3 runs 11 residues. CDR1 and CDR2 (germline): MNHNS, SASEGT. In DNA, the CDR3 is TGTGCCAGCAAGGATCCGGAAAAACTGTTTTTT. Translating gives CASKDPEKLFF.

In its sample, this clone was seen once. One junction end disagrees with the germline gene, perhaps due to a read error. V gene TRBV6-6 combines with J gene TRBJ1-2, with TRBD1 matching 7 bases. CDR3 length: 10 residues. CDR1 is MNHNY and CDR2 is SVGAGI in the germline V gene (reference sequence). In DNA form, the CDR3 reads TGTGCCAGCAGTTACTCGGACAGGATTTTC. It translates to CASSYSDRIF.

The V call is TRBV6-1, the J call TRBJ1-4, with 8 bases lining up with TRBD1. CDR3 size: 15 residues. Germline-derived CDR1 and CDR2 are MNHNS and SASEGT. J was trimmed by 7 bases and V by 2 bases; bases with no gene match: 6. CDR3 residues: CASSEQTGVVEKLFF. The CDR3 nucleotides are TGTGCCAGCAGTGAACAGACAGGGGTGGTTGAAAAACTGTTTTTT.

This chain connects TRBV19 to TRBJ1-1; D possibly corresponds to TRBD1 (5 bases). Germline loops: CDR1 LNHDA, CDR2 SQIVND (reference sequence). This CDR3 region has 14 residues. V lost 4 bases to trimming and J lost 3 bases, with 12 bases between them. The DNA of the CDR3 is TGTGCCAGTAGTAAAGTATGGGGGTACACTGAAGCTTTCTTT. Translated: CASSKVWGYTEAFF.

This CDR3 reads CASSPSSGGVYNEQFF. CDR3 bases: TGTGCCAGCAGCCCTTCTAGCGGGGGGGTCTACAATGAGCAGTTCTTC. The J gene is TRBJ2-1, the V gene TRBV28, with 12 bases that match TRBD2. This CDR3 region has 16 residues. Germline CDR1 is MDHEN and CDR2 is SYDVKM. Germline trimming cut 6 bases from V and 3 bases from J; bases unmatched to any gene: 6.

The chain links TRBV27 to TRBJ2-1; D possibly corresponds to TRBD2 (6 bases). Trimming left V 5 bases short and J 9 bases short, with 17 bases between. Germline loops: CDR1 MNHEY, CDR2 SMNVEV (reference sequence). The CDR3 has 14 residues. The CDR3: CASSPRGFGGEQFF. Written as DNA, the CDR3 is TGTGCCAGCAGTCCCCGGGGGTTTGGTGGTGAGCAGTTCTTC.

The V and J genes are TRBV4-1 and TRBJ1-2; D not resolved. The CDR3 is 13 amino acids. V was pared by 4 bases and J by 0 bases, with 6 bases between. Germline V lookup: CDR1 MGHRA, CDR2 YSYEKL. The CDR3 DNA reads TGCGCCAGCAGCCCTGGTTCTAACTATGGCTACACCTTC. It is translated as CASSPGSNYGYTF.

This chain joins TRBV5-6 and TRBJ2-1; D not certain. V was cut by 3 bases and J by 0 bases, with 4 bases left in between. The CDR3 runs 13 residues. CDR1 and CDR2 (germline): SGHDT, YYEEEE. DNA for the CDR3: TGTGCCAGCAGCTCTAGCTCCTACAATGAGCAGTTCTTC. This gives the protein CASSSSSYNEQFF.

The CDR3 loop reads CASSQDQFGDSGPLHF. CDR3 sequence (DNA): TGCGCCAGCAGCCAAGATCAGTTTGGGGATTCGGGGCCCCTCCACTTT. The chain uses TRBV4-1 and TRBJ1-6; D is unclear. Trimming took 0 bases from V and 13 from J, leaving 19 bases between them. This CDR3 has 16 residues. Germline loops: CDR1 MGHRA, CDR2 YSYEKL.

The chain joins TRBV7-2 to TRBJ2-7, with D perhaps matching TRBD1 (6 bases). Trimming pared 5 bases from V and 6 bases from J, leaving 14 bases between. The germline CDR1 and CDR2 sequences are SGHTA and FQGNSA. This CDR3 is built from 13 residues. CDR3 bases: TGTGCCAGCAGCCCTATCAGGGGCGGCGAGCAGTACTTC. Translated, it gives CASSPIRGGEQYF.

This chain links TRBV6-5 with TRBJ1-2; 7 nucleotides match TRBD1. CDR1 and CDR2 (germline): MNHEY, SVGAGI. The V segment lost 6 bases and the J segment 5 bases; nucleotides outside the gene matches: 6. This CDR3 contains 13 residues. CDR3 nucleotide sequence: TGTGCCAGCAGCCTTACAGGGGCTTATGGCTACACCTTC. Amino acids: CASSLTGAYGYTF.

CDR3: CASSLGGRGTSTDTQYF. DNA for the CDR3: TGTGCCAGCAGTTTAGGGGGGAGGGGGACTAGCACAGATACGCAGTATTTT. This chain joins TRBV27 and TRBJ2-3, with D perhaps TRBD2 (7 bases). In germline, CDR1 is MNHEY, CDR2 SMNVEV (reference sequence). The CDR3 totals 17 residues. Trimming removed 2 bases at V and 0 bases at J, with 15 bases between.

The CDR3 region has the DNA TGTGCCAGCAGCTATGAGGACCAGGTGTCGACTACTGAAGCTTTCTTT. Amino acid sequence: CASSYEDQVSTTEAFF. The chain couples TRBV5-4 to TRBJ1-1, with unresolved D. With 3 bases removed from V and 5 bases from J, the gap between germline ends came to 20 bases. CDR3 length: 16 amino acids. The germline gives CDR1 SGHNT, CDR2 YYREEE (reference sequence). Using reference TRBV5-4 and TRBJ1-1 for the parts outside the CDR3, the full variable domain is ETGVTQSPTHLIKTRGQQVTLRCSSQSGHNTVSWYQQALGQGPQFIFQYYREEENGRGNFPPRFSGLQFPNYSSELNVNALELDDSALYLCASSYEDQVSTTEAFFGQGTRLTVV.

V gene TRBV5-4 combines with J gene TRBJ2-3, with 8 bases matching TRBD2. Trimming at V came to 4 bases and at J to 0 bases, leaving 13 bases not matched to a gene. Germline V gene lookup returns CDR1 SGHNT and CDR2 YYREEE (reference sequence). This CDR3 region has 18 residues. This chain's CDR3 is CASSLPVGSGVSTDTQYF. In DNA form, the CDR3 reads TGTGCCAGCAGCCTACCTGTGGGTAGCGGGGTTAGCACAGATACGCAGTATTTT. Full variable domain (outside the CDR3, taken from reference TRBV5-4 and TRBJ2-3): ETGVTQSPTHLIKTRGQQVTLRCSSQSGHNTVSWYQQALGQGPQFIFQYYREEENGRGNFPPRFSGLQFPNYSSELNVNALELDDSALYLCASSLPVGSGVSTDTQYFGPGTRLTVL.

The chain uses TRBV11-2 and TRBJ2-7; 9 bases are a match to TRBD1. The trim removed 4 bases at V and 5 bases at J, leaving 12 bases unmatched. Germline CDR1 and CDR2: SGHAT and FQNNGV. This CDR3 contains 16 residues. CDR3 loop: CASSSGLGTGSHEQYF. CDR3 DNA sequence: TGTGCCAGCAGCTCCGGACTGGGGACAGGGTCCCACGAGCAGTACTTC. The full variable domain, with the rest looked up from reference TRBV11-2 and TRBJ2-7, is EAGVAQSPRYKIIEKRQSVAFWCNPISGHATLYWYQQILGQGPKLLIQFQNNGVVDDSQLPKDRFSAERLKGVDSTLKIQPAKLEDSAVYLCASSSGLGTGSHEQYFGPGTRLTVT.

This clone was picked up one time. The chain combines TRBV9 with TRBJ1-2; D is unclear. The CDR3 contains 12 residues. Per the germline V gene, CDR1 is SGDLS and CDR2 is YYNGEE. V was cut by 4 bases and J by 8 bases, with 12 bases left in between. The CDR3 DNA follows: TGTGCCAGCAGCTTAACGGATTTAGGCTACACCTTC. As protein: CASSLTDLGYTF.

In its sample, this clone was seen a few times. The chain couples TRBV10-1 to TRBJ1-2, with D unclear. The V and J ends lost 0 bases and 8 bases respectively, with 13 bases between them. This CDR3 spans 14 amino acids. Per germline, CDR1 WNHNN and CDR2 SYGVQD (reference sequence). The CDR3 coding sequence is TGCGCCAGCAGTGAGTCTGACCGGGCGATGGGCTACACCTTC. It encodes CASSESDRAMGYTF.

This chain links TRBV6-8 with TRBJ2-7; D not certain. This CDR3 has 12 amino acids. V shed 6 bases and J shed 6 bases, with 12 bases lying between them. Per germline, CDR1 MNHGY and CDR2 SAAAGT. For the CDR3, the DNA is TGTGCCAGCAGCAAAGCCTTTTCCGAGCAGTACTTC. This encodes CASSKAFSEQYF.